This T cell receptor beta chain was profiled in a study of cytomegalovirus exposure and HLA in healthy donors. Study information: The 120 or so validation repertoires were produced on the same platform as the approximately 670 repertoires of the first cohort. This was reported in a later analysis. Study findings and constraints: TCR sequences were mostly rare, though some public TCRs occurred in many donors. Reports indicated that the classifier achieved high specificity and sensitivity in diagnosing cytomegalovirus status.

Remarks on this clone: Its antigen is undetermined.

Data came from immunoSEQ multiplex PCR; TCRdb stores just in-frame clones and leaves some out. The sample gives 90,000 to 150,000 clones, more than 70% of which show up once; approximately 4.9% is in the top ten. A roughly 120-subject validation cohort, separate from the 666-subject first cohort, supplied the donors. V lost 4 bases, J lost 3 bases, and 11 bases lay in between. CDR1 and CDR2 (germline): SGHNT, YYREEE (reference sequence). This CDR3 is 14 amino acids long. The sample consisted of PBMCs. V usage is TRBV5-4 and J usage is TRBJ1-3; D is perhaps TRBD1 (6 bases). The TCR comes from a man younger than 35 in good health and CMV-seronegative. CDR3: CASSLTGGGNTIYF. As DNA, the CDR3 is TGTGCCAGCAGCCTGACAGGAGGTGGAAACACCATATATTTT.